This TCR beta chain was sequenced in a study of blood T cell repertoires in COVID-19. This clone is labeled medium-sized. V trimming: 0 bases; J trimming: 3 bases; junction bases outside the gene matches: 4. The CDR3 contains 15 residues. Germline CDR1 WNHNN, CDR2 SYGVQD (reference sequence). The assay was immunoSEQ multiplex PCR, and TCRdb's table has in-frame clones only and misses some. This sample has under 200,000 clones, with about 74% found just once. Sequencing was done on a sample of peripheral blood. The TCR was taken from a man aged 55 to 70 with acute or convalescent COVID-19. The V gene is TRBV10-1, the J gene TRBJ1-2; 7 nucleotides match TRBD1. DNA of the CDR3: TGCGCCAGCAGTGAGTCCCGGACAGGCCACTATGGCTACACCTTC. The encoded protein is CASSESRTGHYGYTF.